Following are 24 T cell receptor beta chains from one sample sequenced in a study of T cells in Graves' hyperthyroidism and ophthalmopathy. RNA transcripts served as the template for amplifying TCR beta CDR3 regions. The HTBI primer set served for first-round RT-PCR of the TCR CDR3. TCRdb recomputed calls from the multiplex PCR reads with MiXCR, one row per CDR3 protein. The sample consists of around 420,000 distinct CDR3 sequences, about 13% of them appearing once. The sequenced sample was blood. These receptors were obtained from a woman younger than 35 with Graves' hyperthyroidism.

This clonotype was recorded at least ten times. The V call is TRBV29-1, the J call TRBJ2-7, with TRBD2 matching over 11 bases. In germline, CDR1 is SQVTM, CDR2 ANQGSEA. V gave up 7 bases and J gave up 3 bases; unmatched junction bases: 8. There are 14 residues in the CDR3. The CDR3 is CSALTSGSFYEQYF. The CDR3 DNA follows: TGCAGCGCCCTCACTAGCGGGAGTTTCTACGAGCAGTACTTC.

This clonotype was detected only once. CDR3 in amino acids: CASSSLNRDTAGEQYF. The CDR3 nucleotides are TGTGCCAGCAGCTCCTTAAACCGGGACACCGCGGGAGAGCAGTACTTC. The V gene is TRBV7-9, the J gene TRBJ2-7; D tentatively fits TRBD1 or TRBD2 (6 bases each). The CDR3 sequence is 16 residues long. Trimming took 4 bases from V and 7 from J, leaving 23 bases between them. CDR1 is SEHNR and CDR2 is FQNEAQ in the germline V gene (reference sequence).

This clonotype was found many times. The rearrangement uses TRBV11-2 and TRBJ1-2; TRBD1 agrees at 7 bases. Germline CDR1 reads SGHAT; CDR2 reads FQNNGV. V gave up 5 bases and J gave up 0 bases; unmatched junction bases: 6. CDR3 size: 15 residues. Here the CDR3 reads CASSLEGAPNYGYTF. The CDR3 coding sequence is TGTGCCAGCAGCCTCGAGGGGGCCCCTAACTATGGCTACACCTTC.

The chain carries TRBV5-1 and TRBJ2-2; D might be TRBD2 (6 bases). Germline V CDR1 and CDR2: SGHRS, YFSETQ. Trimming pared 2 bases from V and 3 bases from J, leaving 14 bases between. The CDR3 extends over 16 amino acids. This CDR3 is CASSLGSGLHTGELFF. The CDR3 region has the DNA TGCGCCAGCAGCTTAGGTTCAGGACTACACACCGGGGAGCTGTTTTTT.

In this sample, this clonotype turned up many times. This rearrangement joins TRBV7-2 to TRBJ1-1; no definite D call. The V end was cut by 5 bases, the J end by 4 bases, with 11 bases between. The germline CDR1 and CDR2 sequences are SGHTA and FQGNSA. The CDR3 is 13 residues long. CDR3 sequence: CASSATRGTEAFF. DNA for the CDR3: TGTGCCAGCAGCGCTACGCGGGGCACTGAAGCTTTCTTT. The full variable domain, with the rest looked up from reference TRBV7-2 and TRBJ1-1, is GAGVSQSPSNKVTEKGKDVELRCDPISGHTALYWYRQSLGQGLEFLIYFQGNSAPDKSGLPSDRFSAERTGGSVSTLTIQRTQQEDSAVYLCASSATRGTEAFFGQGTRLTVV.

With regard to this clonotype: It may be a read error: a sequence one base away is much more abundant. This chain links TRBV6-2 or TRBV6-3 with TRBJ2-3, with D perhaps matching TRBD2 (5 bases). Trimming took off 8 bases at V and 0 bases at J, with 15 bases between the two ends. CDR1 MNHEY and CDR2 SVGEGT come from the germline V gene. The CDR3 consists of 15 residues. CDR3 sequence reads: CASGEGRASTDTQYF. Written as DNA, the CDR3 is TGTGCCAGCGGGGAAGGGCGGGCTAGCACAGATACGCAGTATTTT.

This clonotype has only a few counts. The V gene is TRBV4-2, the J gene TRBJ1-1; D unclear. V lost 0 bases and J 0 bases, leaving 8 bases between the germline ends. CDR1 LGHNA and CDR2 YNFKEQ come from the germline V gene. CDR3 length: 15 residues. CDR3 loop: CASSQDLVMNTEAFF. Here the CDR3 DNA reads TGTGCCAGCAGCCAAGACCTGGTAATGAACACTGAAGCTTTCTTT.

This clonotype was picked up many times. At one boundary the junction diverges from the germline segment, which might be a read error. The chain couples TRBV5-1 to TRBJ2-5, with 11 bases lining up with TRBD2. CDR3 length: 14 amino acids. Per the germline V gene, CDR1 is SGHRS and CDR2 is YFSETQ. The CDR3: CASSSGLAGETQYF. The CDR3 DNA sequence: TGTGCCAGCAGCTCCGGACTAGCGGGAGAGACCCAGTACTTC. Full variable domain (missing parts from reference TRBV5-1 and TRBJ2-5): KAGVTQTPRYLIKTRGQQVTLSCSPISGHRSVSWYQQTPGQGLQFLFEYFSETQRNKGNFPGRFSGRQFSNSRSEMNVSTLELGDSALYLCASSSGLAGETQYFGPGTRLLVL.

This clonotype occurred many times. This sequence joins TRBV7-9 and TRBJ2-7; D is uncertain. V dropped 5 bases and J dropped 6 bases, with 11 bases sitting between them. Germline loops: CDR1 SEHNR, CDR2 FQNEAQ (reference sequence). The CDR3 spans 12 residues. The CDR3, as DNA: TGTGCCAGCAGCGAAGTAGCAGGCGAGCAGTACTTC. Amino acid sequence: CASSEVAGEQYF.

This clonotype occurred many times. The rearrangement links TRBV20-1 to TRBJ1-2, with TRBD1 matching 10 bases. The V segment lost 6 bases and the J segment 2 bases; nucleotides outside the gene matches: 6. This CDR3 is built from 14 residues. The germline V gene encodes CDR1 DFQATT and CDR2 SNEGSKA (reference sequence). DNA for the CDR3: TGCAGTGCGCCCGACAGGGGGCCAAACTATGGCTACACCTTC. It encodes CSAPDRGPNYGYTF.

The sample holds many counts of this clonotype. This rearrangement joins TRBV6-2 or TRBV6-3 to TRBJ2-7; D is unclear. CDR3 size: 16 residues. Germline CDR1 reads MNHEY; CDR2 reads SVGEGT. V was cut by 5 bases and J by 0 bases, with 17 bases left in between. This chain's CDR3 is CASSPTLVTSSYEQYF. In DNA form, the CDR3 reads TGTGCCAGCAGTCCGACTCTGGTGACGAGCTCCTACGAGCAGTACTTC.

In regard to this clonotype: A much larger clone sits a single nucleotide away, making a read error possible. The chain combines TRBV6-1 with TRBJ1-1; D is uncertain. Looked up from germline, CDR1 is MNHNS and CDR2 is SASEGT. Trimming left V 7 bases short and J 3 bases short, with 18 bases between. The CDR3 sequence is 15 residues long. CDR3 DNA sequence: TGTGCCAGCATCACAAGCTCCACAGCGTACACTGAAGCTTTCTTT. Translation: CASITSSTAYTEAFF.

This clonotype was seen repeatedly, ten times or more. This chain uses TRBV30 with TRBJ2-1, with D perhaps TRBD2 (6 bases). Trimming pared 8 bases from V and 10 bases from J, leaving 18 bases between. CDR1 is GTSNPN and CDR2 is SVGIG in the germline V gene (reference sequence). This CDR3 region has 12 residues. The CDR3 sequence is CALERGTSEQFF. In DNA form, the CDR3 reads TGTGCCCTGGAGCGCGGGACCTCCGAGCAGTTCTTC.

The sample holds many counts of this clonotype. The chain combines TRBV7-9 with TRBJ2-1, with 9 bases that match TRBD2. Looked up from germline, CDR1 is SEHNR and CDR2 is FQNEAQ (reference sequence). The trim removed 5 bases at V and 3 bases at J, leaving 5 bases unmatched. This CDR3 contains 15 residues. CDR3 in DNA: TGTGCCAGCAGCATTAGCGGGAGCTACTACAATGAGCAGTTCTTC. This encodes CASSISGSYYNEQFF.

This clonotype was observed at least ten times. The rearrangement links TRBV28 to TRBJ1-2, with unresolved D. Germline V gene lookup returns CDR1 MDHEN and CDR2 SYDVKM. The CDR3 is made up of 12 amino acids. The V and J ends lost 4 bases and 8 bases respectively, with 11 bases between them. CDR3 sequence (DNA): TGTGCCAGCAGTTGGGGAGAAGGGGGCTACACCTTC. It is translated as CASSWGEGGYTF.

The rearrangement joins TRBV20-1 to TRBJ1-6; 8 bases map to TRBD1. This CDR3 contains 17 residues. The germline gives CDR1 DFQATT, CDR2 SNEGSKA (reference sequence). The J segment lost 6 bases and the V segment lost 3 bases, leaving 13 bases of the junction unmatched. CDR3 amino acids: CSASRDRIGLGNSPLHF. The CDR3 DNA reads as TGCAGTGCTAGCCGGGACAGGATAGGGTTGGGTAATTCACCCCTCCACTTT.

CDR3 residues: CASSEQGAEAFF. The CDR3 bases are TGCGCCAGCAGTGAACAGGGCGCTGAAGCTTTCTTT. The chain employs TRBV10-2 and TRBJ1-1, with TRBD1 as a possible D gene (6 bases). The CDR3 runs to 12 residues. CDR1 WSHSY and CDR2 SAAADI come from the germline V gene. V lost 3 bases and J 6 bases, leaving 8 bases between the germline ends.

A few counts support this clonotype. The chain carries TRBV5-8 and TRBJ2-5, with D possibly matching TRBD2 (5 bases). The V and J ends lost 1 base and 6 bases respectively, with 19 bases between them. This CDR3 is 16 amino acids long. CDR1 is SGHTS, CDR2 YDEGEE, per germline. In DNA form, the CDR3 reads TGTGCCAGCAGCTTGCCCTCTAGCCTCACGTCGAAGACCCAGTACTTC. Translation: CASSLPSSLTSKTQYF.

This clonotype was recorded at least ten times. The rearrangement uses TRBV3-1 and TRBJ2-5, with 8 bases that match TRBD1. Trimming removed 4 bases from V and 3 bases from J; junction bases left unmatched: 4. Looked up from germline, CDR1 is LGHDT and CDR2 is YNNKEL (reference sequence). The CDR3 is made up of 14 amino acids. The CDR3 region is CASSPPGQEETQYF. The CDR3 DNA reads TGTGCCAGCAGCCCTCCGGGACAGGAAGAGACCCAGTACTTC.

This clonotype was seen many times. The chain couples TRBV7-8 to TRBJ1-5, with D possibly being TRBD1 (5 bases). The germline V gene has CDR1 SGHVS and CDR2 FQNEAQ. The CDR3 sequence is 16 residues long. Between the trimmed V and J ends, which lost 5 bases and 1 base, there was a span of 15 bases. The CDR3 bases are TGTGCCAGCAGCCCTAGAGTGGCAGGGAGCAATCAGCCCCAGCATTTT. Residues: CASSPRVAGSNQPQHF.

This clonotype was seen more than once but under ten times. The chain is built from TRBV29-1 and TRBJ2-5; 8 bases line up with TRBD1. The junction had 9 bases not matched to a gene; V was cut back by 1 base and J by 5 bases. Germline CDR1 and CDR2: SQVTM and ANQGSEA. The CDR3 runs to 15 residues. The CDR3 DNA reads TGCAGCGTTGAAGCGGGTCAGGGGGCGGGCGAGACCCAGTACTTC. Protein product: CSVEAGQGAGETQYF. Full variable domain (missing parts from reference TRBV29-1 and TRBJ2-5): SAVISQKPSRDICQRGTSLTIQCQVDSQVTMMFWYRQQPGQSLTLIATANQGSEATYESGFVIDKFPISRPNLTFSTLTVSNMSPEDSSIYLCSVEAGQGAGETQYFGPGTRLLVL.

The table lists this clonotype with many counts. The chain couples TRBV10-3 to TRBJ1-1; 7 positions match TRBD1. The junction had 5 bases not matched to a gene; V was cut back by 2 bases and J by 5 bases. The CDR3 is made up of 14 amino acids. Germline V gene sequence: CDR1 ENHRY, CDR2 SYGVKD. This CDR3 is CAISEQGGETEAFF. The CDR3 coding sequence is TGTGCCATCAGTGAGCAGGGGGGTGAGACTGAAGCTTTCTTT.

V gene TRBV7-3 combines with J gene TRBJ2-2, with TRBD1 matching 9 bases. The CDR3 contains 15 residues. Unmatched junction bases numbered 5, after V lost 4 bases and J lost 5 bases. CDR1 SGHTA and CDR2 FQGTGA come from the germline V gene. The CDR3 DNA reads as TGTGCCAGCAGCTATGGGACAGGGCAAACCGGGGAGCTGTTTTTT. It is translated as CASSYGTGQTGELFF.

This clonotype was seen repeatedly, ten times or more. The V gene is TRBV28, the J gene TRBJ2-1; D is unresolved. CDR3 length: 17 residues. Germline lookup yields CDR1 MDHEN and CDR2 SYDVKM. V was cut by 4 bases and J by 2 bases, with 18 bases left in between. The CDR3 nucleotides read TGTGCCAGCAGTTCGCCCTCCGGGCGCTCGCCCTACAATGAGCAGTTCTTC. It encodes CASSSPSGRSPYNEQFF.